Listed below are T cell receptor beta chains from one sample, sequenced in a study of regulatory T cells in long-lasting Graves disease. MiXCR, run by TCRdb on the multiplex PCR reads, gives a single entry per CDR3 protein. There are some 430,000 distinct CDR3 sequences in the sample; about 22% occur only once, and 7.1% lies in the top ten. The sample here was peripheral blood mononuclear cells (PBMCs), taken when the disease was refractory, from a patient treated with antithyroid drugs. Source of these receptors: a female donor with Graves disease. CDR3s include the opening cysteine and the closing phenylalanine or tryptophan. The D gene is left open where the match is weak. Clone size is not always given. Where it is, it says once, few, many or a class for expanded clones.

j_call v_call d_call clone_size cdr3_aa cdr3_nt
TRBJ1-2 TRBV6-2/TRBV6-3 TRBD1 many CASSYSSAGQQIYGYTF TGTGCCAGCAGTTACTCGAGTGCGGGACAGCAAATCTATGGCTACACCTTC
TRBJ2-7 TRBV27 TRBD2 many CASRPLKAGDFYEQYF TGTGCCAGCAGACCTCTCAAAGCGGGAGACTTCTACGAGCAGTACTTC
TRBJ2-3 TRBV6-2/TRBV6-3 TRBD2 NA CASSFSGLATDTQYF TGTGCCAGCAGTTTTTCGGGACTAGCAACAGATACGCAGTATTTT
TRBJ1-1 TRBV5-6 NA NA CASSLGDGTEAFF TGTGCCAGCAGCTTAGGGGATGGGACTGAAGCTTTCTTT
TRBJ2-3 TRBV6-1 NA NA CASSESRNTDTQYF TGTGCCAGCAGTGAATCCAGAAACACAGATACGCAGTATTTT
TRBJ2-7 TRBV28 NA NA CAVSYEQYF TGTGCAGTCTCCTACGAGCAGTACTTC
TRBJ2-7 TRBV5-1 NA many CASSRDRNYEQYF TGCGCCAGCAGCAGGGACCGAAACTACGAGCAGTACTTC
TRBJ2-7 TRBV3-1 NA few CASSHEELAEQYF TGTGCCAGCAGCCATGAGGAACTCGCCGAGCAGTACTTC
TRBJ1-1 TRBV19 NA few CASSIGWQDEAFF TGTGCCAGTAGTATAGGGTGGCAGGACGAAGCTTTCTTT
TRBJ1-4 TRBV4-1 NA NA CASSQDTLVGEKLFF TGCGCCAGCAGCCAAGATACCCTTGTGGGTGAAAAACTGTTTTTT
TRBJ1-2 TRBV9 TRBD1 NA CASSVDDRGGYGYTF TGTGCCAGCAGCGTAGATGACAGGGGTGGCTATGGCTACACCTTC
TRBJ2-7 TRBV9 NA few CASSVGLGTSPGEQYF TGTGCCAGCAGCGTAGGACTAGGAACCTCTCCGGGGGAGCAGTACTTC
TRBJ2-5 TRBV7-9 TRBD1 few CASSRRQGEETQYF TGTGCCAGCAGTCGGAGACAGGGGGAAGAGACCCAGTACTTC
TRBJ1-5 TRBV19 NA NA CASSLGSIMSNQPQHF TGTGCCAGTAGTCTGGGATCGATTATGAGCAATCAGCCCCAGCATTTT
TRBJ2-5 TRBV7-9 TRBD1 NA CASSLIGGKETQYF TGTGCCAGCAGCTTAATAGGGGGCAAAGAGACCCAGTACTTC
TRBJ1-3 TRBV3-1 NA NA CASSQVVGISSGNTIYF TGTGCCAGCAGCCAAGTTGTTGGAATATCCTCTGGAAACACCATATATTTT
TRBJ1-6 TRBV12-3/TRBV12-4 NA many CASSLGDRDHSPLHF TGTGCCAGCAGTTTAGGAGATAGGGATCATTCACCCCTCCACTTT
TRBJ2-5 TRBV20-1 NA NA CSAKTGVPLETQYF TGCAGTGCTAAAACGGGGGTACCCCTCGAGACCCAGTACTTC
TRBJ1-5 TRBV12-3/TRBV12-4 TRBD1 NA CASSEGAGNQPQHF TGTGCCAGCAGTGAGGGGGCAGGCAATCAGCCCCAGCATTTT
TRBJ2-1 TRBV6-1 TRBD1 NA CASRRDRGPYNEQFF TGTGCCAGCAGGCGGGACAGGGGGCCGTACAATGAGCAGTTCTTC
TRBJ1-1 TRBV2 NA NA CASSEGFTWVGGDEAFF TGTGCCAGCAGTGAGGGGTTTACCTGGGTCGGGGGGGACGAAGCTTTCTTT
TRBJ2-5 TRBV12-3/TRBV12-4 TRBD1 many CASSLGGQAGETQYF TGTGCCAGCAGCTTAGGGGGACAGGCCGGAGAGACCCAGTACTTC
TRBJ2-6 TRBV6-1 NA many CASRLSNRAGANVLTF TGTGCCAGCAGATTATCCAACAGGGCTGGGGCCAACGTCCTGACTTTC
TRBJ2-5 TRBV20-1 TRBD2 many CSASRVAGVQETQYF TGCAGTGCTAGTCGGGTAGCGGGGGTTCAAGAGACCCAGTACTTC
TRBJ1-5 TRBV28 TRBD1 many CASSYRGLLGPQHF TGTGCCAGCAGTTACAGGGGACTTTTAGGGCCCCAGCATTTT
TRBJ1-4 TRBV5-5 NA few CASSFGAPGFEKLFF TGTGCCAGCAGCTTTGGGGCCCCGGGTTTTGAAAAACTGTTTTTT
TRBJ1-1 TRBV19 NA NA CASSASDWANTEAFF TGTGCCAGTAGCGCTTCGGACTGGGCGAACACTGAAGCTTTCTTT
TRBJ2-3 TRBV10-3 TRBD2 few CAIRIAGGTDTQYF TGTGCCATCAGAATAGCGGGAGGAACAGATACGCAGTATTTT
TRBJ1-1 TRBV2 NA many CACHSELNAEAFF TGTGCCTGCCACAGCGAACTCAACGCTGAAGCTTTCTTT
TRBJ1-2 TRBV7-8 NA NA CASSSGGLNYGYTF TGTGCCAGCAGCTCAGGAGGGCTTAACTATGGCTACACCTTC
TRBJ1-1 TRBV30 NA few CAWSVGTGRNTEAFF TGTGCCTGGAGTGTGGGAACAGGGAGGAACACTGAAGCTTTCTTT
TRBJ2-5 TRBV19 TRBD1 NA CASSEGAYETQYF TGTGCCAGTAGTGAGGGGGCTTATGAGACCCAGTACTTC
TRBJ1-1 TRBV2 NA NA CASSAETGNTEAFF TGTGCCAGCAGTGCCGAAACAGGGAACACTGAAGCTTTCTTT
TRBJ1-6 TRBV30 NA NA CAWSVAGWTNSPLHF TGTGCCTGGAGTGTGGCAGGGTGGACCAATTCACCCCTCCACTTT
TRBJ2-7 TRBV28 TRBD2 NA CASSSFGGSDEQYF TGTGCCAGCAGTTCTTTCGGGGGGAGCGACGAGCAGTACTTC
TRBJ2-3 TRBV7-2 TRBD2 NA CASSPAGGDLRTDTQYF TGTGCCAGCTCCCCGGCGGGGGGCGACCTGAGGACAGATACGCAGTATTTT
TRBJ1-1 TRBV2 TRBD1 many CASSIRQGVNTEAFF TGTGCCAGCAGTATCCGACAGGGTGTGAACACTGAAGCTTTCTTT
TRBJ2-2 TRBV5-1 NA NA CASSLEGRPSGELFF TGCGCCAGCAGCTTGGAAGGCAGACCCAGCGGGGAGCTGTTTTTT
TRBJ1-1 TRBV28 NA many CASSLDRTEAFF TGTGCCAGCAGCCTAGACAGGACTGAAGCTTTCTTT
TRBJ2-7 TRBV4-2 TRBD2 NA CASSQVMTSGGPGSYEQYF TGTGCCAGCAGCCAAGTGATGACTAGCGGGGGGCCGGGGTCCTACGAGCAGTACTTC
TRBJ2-5 TRBV20-1 NA NA CSAPHREETQYF TGCAGTGCGCCACACCGAGAAGAGACCCAGTACTTC
TRBJ2-1 TRBV5-1 NA NA CASSPETRSEQFF TGCGCCAGCAGCCCAGAGACTAGATCTGAGCAGTTCTTC
TRBJ2-7 TRBV16 NA NA CASSPQGPYEQYF TGTGCCAGCAGCCCGCAGGGGCCCTACGAGCAGTACTTC
TRBJ2-2 TRBV7-9 NA few CASSVPGRTGELFF TGTGCCAGCAGCGTCCCAGGGCGGACCGGGGAGCTGTTTTTT
TRBJ1-1 TRBV30 NA few CASLRANTEAFF TGTGCCAGCCTCAGGGCGAACACTGAAGCTTTCTTT
TRBJ2-5 TRBV6-1 TRBD2 many CAISGGYPLETQYF TGTGCCATTAGCGGGGGATATCCTTTGGAGACCCAGTACTTC
TRBJ2-7 TRBV7-9 TRBD2 NA CASSSPPSGGHPYEQYF TGTGCCAGCAGCTCCCCTCCGAGCGGGGGGCACCCCTACGAGCAGTACTTC
TRBJ2-1 TRBV6-2/TRBV6-3 TRBD2 few CASSRRGLAAYNEQFF TGTGCCAGCAGTCGCCGCGGACTAGCGGCCTACAATGAGCAGTTCTTC
TRBJ2-2 TRBV29-1 TRBD1 NA CSVVSGQQNTGELFF TGCAGCGTTGTTTCGGGACAGCAGAACACCGGGGAGCTGTTTTTT
TRBJ2-5 TRBV11-3 TRBD1 few CASSLGSGSRTGAETQYF TGTGCCAGCAGCTTAGGTTCCGGAAGCCGGACAGGGGCAGAGACCCAGTACTTC
TRBJ2-3 TRBV2 TRBD2 NA CASSGLAGGIDTQYF TGTGCCAGCAGTGGACTAGCGGGAGGAATAGATACGCAGTATTTT
TRBJ2-2 TRBV6-1 NA few CASRLDGSYTGELFF TGTGCCAGCAGACTGGACGGGTCCTACACCGGGGAGCTGTTTTTT
TRBJ2-5 TRBV5-6 TRBD2 few CASSLWLAGGPGETQYF TGTGCCAGCAGCTTGTGGCTAGCGGGGGGGCCAGGAGAGACCCAGTACTTC
TRBJ1-1 TRBV20-1 NA many CSARRLGGTEAFF TGCAGTGCTAGGAGACTAGGGGGGACTGAAGCTTTCTTT